The 25 T cell receptor beta chains reported below all come from one sample, sequenced in a study of CD8+CD57+ T cells in acquired aplastic anemia. Genomic DNA served as template for TCR beta VDJ and CDR3 profiling. TCRdb passed the reads through MiXCR, listing each CDR3 protein once. The table shows around 180,000 distinct CDR3 sequences, with 50% to 75% occurring only once. The sample comprised sorted CD4+, CD8+, or CD8+CD57+ T cells (not recorded which) from PBMCs. These receptors all come from a human donor in good health.

V usage is TRBV7-9 and J usage is TRBJ1-2, with a tentative D call TRBD1 (5 bases). The CDR3 covers 13 residues. CDR1 SEHNR and CDR2 FQNEAQ come from the germline V gene (reference sequence). Trimming pared 4 bases from V and 12 bases from J, leaving 18 bases between. CDR3 protein: CASSSAVVGLNTF. The DNA for the CDR3 is TGTGCCAGCAGCTCCGCGGTTGTGGGACTAAACACCTTC.

The J gene is TRBJ2-1, the V gene TRBV19; perhaps TRBD1 as D (6 bases). The V gene lost 8 bases and the J gene lost 8 bases, with 19 bases spanning the gap. The CDR3 runs 14 residues. Germline CDR1 is LNHDA and CDR2 is SQIVND (reference sequence). The DNA of the CDR3 is TGTGCCAGTCTTTCCCGAGGGGGTAGCGATGAGCAGTTCTTC. Its protein product is CASLSRGGSDEQFF. Full variable domain (rest looked up from reference TRBV19 and TRBJ2-1): DGGITQSPKYLFRKEGQNVTLSCEQNLNHDAMYWYRQDPGQGLRLIYYSQIVNDFQKGDIAEGYSVSREKKESFPLTVTSAQKNPTAFYLCASLSRGGSDEQFFGPGTRLTVL.

V and J are TRBV7-2 and TRBJ2-1; possible D gene TRBD1, 6 bases. The germline V gene has CDR1 SGHTA and CDR2 FQGNSA. The CDR3 consists of 13 residues. Trimming took off 3 bases at V and 4 bases at J, with 7 bases between the two ends. The CDR3 loop reads CASSFQGYNEQFF. CDR3 DNA sequence: TGTGCCAGCAGCTTTCAGGGGTACAATGAGCAGTTCTTC.

The chain joins TRBV12-3 or TRBV12-4 to TRBJ2-7; 11 nucleotides agree with TRBD2. This CDR3 comprises 15 residues. The V segment lost 6 bases and the J segment 4 bases; nucleotides outside the gene matches: 8. The CDR3 bases are TGTGCCAGCAGCCCCGCCGGACTAGCGGGTTACGAGCAGTACTTC. Amino acid sequence: CASSPAGLAGYEQYF.

This clonotype was observed a few times. The chain employs TRBV30 and TRBJ2-7; perhaps TRBD2 as D (6 bases). There are 13 residues in the CDR3. CDR1 is GTSNPN, CDR2 SVGIG, per germline (reference sequence). V lost 2 bases and J lost 1, with 9 bases in between. The CDR3 nucleotides read TGTGCCTGGAGTTCGGGGGTTTCCTACGAGCAGTACTTC. Translated, it gives CAWSSGVSYEQYF. Full variable domain (outside the CDR3, taken from reference TRBV30 and TRBJ2-7): SQTIHQWPATLVQPVGSPLSLECTVEGTSNPNLYWYRQAAGRGLQLLFYSVGIGQISSEVPQNLSASRPQDRQFILSSKKLLLSDSGFYLCAWSSGVSYEQYFGPGTRLTVT.

The V and J genes are TRBV10-1 and TRBJ1-5; D is uncertain. CDR1 and CDR2 from the germline V gene are WNHNN and SYGVQD (reference sequence). CDR3 length: 13 amino acids. V was pared by 6 bases and J by 4 bases, with 10 bases between. The chain's CDR3 is CASSLNQNQPQHF. The CDR3 nucleotides are TGCGCCAGCAGCTTGAATCAAAATCAGCCCCAGCATTTT.

This clonotype came up many times. The V and J genes are TRBV28 and TRBJ2-7, with D possibly matching TRBD2 (6 bases). CDR3 length: 11 amino acids. CDR1 and CDR2 from the germline V gene are MDHEN and SYDVKM. The ends were cut back, 6 bases at V and 4 bases at J, with 7 bases in the middle. CDR3 in DNA: TGTGCCAGCAGCGGGAGTTACGAGCAGTACTTC. Its protein is CASSGSYEQYF.

This clonotype was seen a few times. This rearrangement joins TRBV20-1 to TRBJ2-7, with TRBD2 matching 13 bases. Germline assignment: CDR1 DFQATT and CDR2 SNEGSKA (reference sequence). Unmatched junction bases numbered 2, after V lost 2 bases and J lost 1 base. CDR3 length: 15 residues. CDR3 sequence: CSARPLAGGSYEQYF. In DNA form, the CDR3 reads TGCAGTGCTAGACCACTAGCGGGAGGGTCCTACGAGCAGTACTTC.

V is TRBV10-2 and J is TRBJ1-2, with 7 bases lining up with TRBD1. V shed 6 bases, J shed 3 bases, and the junction held 4 bases outside the gene matches. Germline V CDR1 and CDR2: WSHSY, SAAADI. The CDR3 extends over 13 amino acids. The CDR3, as DNA: TGCGCCAGCAGCGACAGGGAACACTATGGCTACACCTTC. Its translation is CASSDREHYGYTF.

CDR3 loop: CASSLGTGEKYF. CDR3 bases: TGTGCCAGCAGCTTAGGGACAGGGGAAAAGTACTTC. V is TRBV7-9 and J is TRBJ2-7; 9 bases are shared with TRBD1. J gave up 11 bases and V 1 base, and 3 bases lay outside the gene matches. The CDR3 has 12 residues. CDR1 is SEHNR and CDR2 is FQNEAQ in the germline V gene (reference sequence).

This clonotype was found many times. The V and J genes are TRBV4-3 and TRBJ1-2, with a possible D match to TRBD1 (5 bases). The CDR3 has 16 amino acids. V was cut by 3 bases and J by 5 bases, with 19 bases left in between. CDR1 is LGHNA, CDR2 YSLEER, per germline. The CDR3 DNA is TGCGCCAGCAGCCATAGTCGGGGCGCTGATTATTATGGCTACACCTTC. Protein sequence: CASSHSRGADYYGYTF.

This chain uses TRBV20-1 with TRBJ2-6; D is possibly TRBD2 (5 bases). The germline V gene encodes CDR1 DFQATT and CDR2 SNEGSKA (reference sequence). Deletions cut 4 bases from V and 0 bases from J, with 16 bases between. The CDR3 length is 17 residues. CDR3: CSANSRDTASGANVLTF. CDR3 nucleotide sequence: TGCAGTGCTAACAGCCGGGATACGGCCTCTGGGGCCAACGTCCTGACTTTC.

The rearrangement uses TRBV12-3 or TRBV12-4 and TRBJ1-6; a weak D match, TRBD1 (5 bases). There are 13 residues in the CDR3. V lost 3 bases to trimming and J lost 10 bases, with 10 bases between them. CDR3 in DNA: TGTGCCAGCAGTTTCGACAGATCCTCACCCCTCCACTTT. Translated: CASSFDRSSPLHF.

This clonotype was seen many times. This chain connects TRBV12-3 or TRBV12-4 to TRBJ1-1, with TRBD1 identical over 9 bases. The CDR3 has 16 residues. J lost 7 bases, V lost 4 bases, and 13 bases had no gene match. The CDR3: CASSSFYTGGVGEAFF. Here the CDR3 DNA reads TGTGCCAGCAGTTCCTTCTACACAGGGGGCGTCGGTGAAGCTTTCTTT.

The rearrangement links TRBV7-9 to TRBJ2-1; 10 nucleotides match TRBD1. This CDR3 has 15 amino acids. Germline values: CDR1 SEHNR, CDR2 FQNEAQ (reference sequence). J lost 8 bases, V lost 5 bases, and 9 bases had no gene match. CDR3 bases: TGTGCCAGCAGCATGCCGGGACAGGGGCGACATGAGCAGTTCTTC. Translation: CASSMPGQGRHEQFF.

The chain is built from TRBV7-9 and TRBJ2-7; D might be TRBD2 (6 bases). Germline V lookup: CDR1 SEHNR, CDR2 FQNEAQ (reference sequence). The V gene lost 0 bases and the J gene lost 3 bases, with 15 bases spanning the gap. The CDR3 is 16 amino acids. The CDR3 DNA reads as TGTGCCAGCAGCTTAGCGAGGGCGGGAAGTGTCTACGAGCAGTACTTC. As protein: CASSLARAGSVYEQYF.

This chain connects TRBV12-3 or TRBV12-4 to TRBJ2-5, with D possibly TRBD2 on 6 matching bases. The CDR3 covers 14 residues. The germline V and J ends were trimmed by 5 bases and 7 bases, with 17 bases remaining between them. The CDR3 coding sequence is TGTGCCAGCAGTACTCGGGACTGGGGGTTGACCCAGTACTTC. Its translation is CASSTRDWGLTQYF.

This clonotype was seen many times. This chain uses TRBV5-8 with TRBJ2-7, with 8 bases identical to TRBD2. Trimming took 4 bases from V and 4 from J; bases not matched to a gene: 4. Germline values: CDR1 SGHTS, CDR2 YDEGEE. CDR3 length equals 13 residues. CDR3 sequence (DNA): TGTGCCAGCAGCGACACTAGCGGTTACGAGCAGTACTTC. It is translated as CASSDTSGYEQYF.

The chain links TRBV7-9 to TRBJ2-5; the D gene is possibly TRBD1 (6 bases). The CDR3 has 15 residues. Trimming left V 1 base short and J 1 base short, with 10 bases between. Looked up from germline, CDR1 is SEHNR and CDR2 is FQNEAQ (reference sequence). CDR3 sequence reads: CASSLGWGRQETQYF. In DNA form, the CDR3 reads TGTGCCAGCAGCTTAGGATGGGGGCGCCAAGAGACCCAGTACTTC.

V gene TRBV20-1 combines with J gene TRBJ1-5; no reliable D call. CDR1 is DFQATT, CDR2 SNEGSKA, per germline (reference sequence). Trimming stripped 0 bases from V and 0 bases from J, with 0 bases between. This CDR3 is built from 12 residues. Here the CDR3 DNA reads TGCAGTGCTAGAGATAGCAATCAGCCCCAGCATTTT. Translating it yields CSARDSNQPQHF.

This clonotype was seen at least ten times. The chain has TRBV4-3 and TRBJ2-3, with TRBD1 identical over 9 bases. The CDR3 extends over 15 amino acids. Germline loops: CDR1 LGHNA, CDR2 YSLEER. V lost 1 base to trimming and J lost 5 bases; unmatched junction nucleotides: 4. The CDR3 region is CASSQGDRVGDTQYF. The CDR3 DNA follows: TGCGCCAGCAGCCAAGGGGACAGGGTCGGAGATACGCAGTATTTT.

The chain links TRBV5-1 to TRBJ2-7; TRBD1 matches 8 bases. CDR3 length equals 13 residues. Germline values: CDR1 SGHRS, CDR2 YFSETQ. V lost 5 bases, J lost 3 bases, and 4 bases stayed unmatched. This CDR3 is CASRPGQGYEQYF. The CDR3 bases are TGCGCCAGCAGACCTGGACAGGGCTACGAGCAGTACTTC.

The chain uses TRBV13 and TRBJ1-1; 8 bases agree with TRBD1. Germline-derived CDR1 and CDR2 are PRHDT and FYEKMQ (reference sequence). Germline trimming cut 0 bases from V and 5 bases from J; bases unmatched to any gene: 2. The CDR3 consists of 14 residues. In nucleotides, the CDR3 is TGTGCCAGCAGCTTAGGGCAGGGGGCGACTGAAGCTTTCTTT. As protein: CASSLGQGATEAFF.

The V gene is TRBV15, the J gene TRBJ1-2; possibly TRBD1 for D (5 bases). The germline V gene encodes CDR1 LNHNV and CDR2 YYDKDF (reference sequence). The V gene lost 2 bases and the J gene lost 5 bases, with 15 bases spanning the gap. The CDR3 length is 15 residues. CDR3 amino acids: CATSRSGLGRYGYTF. The CDR3 DNA reads as TGTGCCACCAGCAGATCGGGACTAGGACGGTATGGCTACACCTTC.

The V and J genes are TRBV7-9 and TRBJ1-3, with unresolved D. The V gene's germline CDR1 is SEHNR and CDR2 FQNEAQ (reference sequence). The CDR3 totals 14 residues. The V end was cut by 4 bases, the J end by 0 bases, with 7 bases between. The CDR3 region has the DNA TGTGCCAGCAGCTCCTCGATCTCTGGAAACACCATATATTTT. Translating it yields CASSSSISGNTIYF.